This is a list of T cell receptor beta chains from one sample in a study of T-cell memory formation after mild COVID-19. TCRdb re-called the 5' RACE reads with MiXCR, one entry per CDR3 protein. The table records more than 300,000 distinct CDR3 sequences, around 13% of them present only once. Specimen: PBMCs or a T cell subset sorted from them (not recorded which). These receptors all stem from a young man who had mild COVID-19 (a few samples of this study predate the infection). Cell type and time point are not known. The CDR3 runs from the conserved cysteine through the conserved F or W. A D gene is named only where the DNA matches it firmly.

j_call v_call d_call cdr3_aa
TRBJ1-6 TRBV4-1 - CASSLEPGRGSSPLHF
TRBJ2-3 TRBV9 TRBD2 CASSVRGGLDTQYF
TRBJ1-1 TRBV9 - CASSPGRGEADTEAFF
TRBJ1-5 TRBV6-5 - CASKVGAGQPQHF
TRBJ2-3 TRBV5-1 - CASSFSNPADTQYF
TRBJ2-7 TRBV20-1 - CSAPVGGQLGEQYF
TRBJ2-5 TRBV7-2 TRBD2 CASSLVGGGPQETQYF
TRBJ2-7 TRBV4-1 TRBD1 CASSRGQGGSYEQYF
TRBJ1-1 TRBV7-2 - CASSLSGQAKTEAFF
TRBJ1-2 TRBV4-1 TRBD1 CASSRDRGDGYTF
TRBJ2-6 TRBV6-2/TRBV6-3 - CASSYHSSGPGANVLTF
TRBJ2-1 TRBV5-4 - CASSLGATGMAF
TRBJ2-1 TRBV7-9 - CASSLRWGTATFGGNEQFF
TRBJ2-1 TRBV5-1 TRBD1 CASSITGGADNEQFF
TRBJ2-3 TRBV5-4 - CASSLEGTVSTDTQYF
TRBJ2-5 TRBV25-1 TRBD1 CASSDRDRGSRETQYF
TRBJ1-1 TRBV29-1 - CSVGLTNTEAFF
TRBJ2-3 TRBV6-2/TRBV6-3 - CASTRQETDTQYF
TRBJ1-1 TRBV10-2 - CASSEWAVNTEAFF
TRBJ1-2 TRBV7-9 - CASSLVDGYTF
TRBJ1-5 TRBV6-5 - CASSLRPVFHSNQPQHF
TRBJ2-1 TRBV6-5 TRBD2 CASRASSGGWDRNEQFF
TRBJ2-5 TRBV5-1 TRBD1 CASSLRDRGETQYF
TRBJ2-2 TRBV18 - CASSPSSALTGELFF
TRBJ1-1 TRBV19 - CASIGGSYHRMNTEAFF
TRBJ1-5 TRBV6-1 TRBD1 CASSEAVQGALQPQHF
TRBJ1-1 TRBV25-1 - CASITWAGTEAFF
TRBJ2-5 TRBV6-2/TRBV6-3 - CASSYATVQETQYF
TRBJ1-5 TRBV6-2/TRBV6-3 - CASSRDINYSNQPQHF
TRBJ1-2 TRBV2 - CASSEEGYYGYTF
TRBJ1-3 TRBV7-9 TRBD1 CASSSGQPDGNTIYF
TRBJ2-3 TRBV4-3 - CASSQVAITSTDTQYF
TRBJ1-1 TRBV6-2/TRBV6-3 - CASSYGQQTEAFF
TRBJ1-1 TRBV7-2 - CASSLLGFEAFF
TRBJ1-3 TRBV12-3/TRBV12-4 - CASSLFLGPGNTIYF
TRBJ2-7 TRBV20-1 - CSAIPGFRTYEQYF
TRBJ2-5 TRBV4-1 - CASSQDREKGTQYF
TRBJ1-2 TRBV30 - CAWSVLSNYGYTF
TRBJ2-2 TRBV18 TRBD2 CASSPPPGLAIKNTGELFF
TRBJ2-5 TRBV20-1 - CSAPRDLIQETQYF
TRBJ1-1 TRBV6-2/TRBV6-3 - CASSSPAEVNTEAFF
TRBJ1-4 TRBV24-1 - CATSVASRASGEKLFF
TRBJ1-5 TRBV10-3 - CAIRGQSNQPQHF
TRBJ1-1 TRBV6-5 - CASSYRGNTEAFF
TRBJ2-1 TRBV12-3/TRBV12-4 - CASSFASGANEQFF
TRBJ1-1 TRBV4-1 - CASSQAGEAFF
TRBJ2-5 TRBV6-1 - CASGPGRETQYF
TRBJ2-1 TRBV20-1 - CSATGDEQFF
TRBJ2-7 TRBV25-1 - CASSQGGVALYEQYF
TRBJ2-7 TRBV6-2/TRBV6-3 - CASTQPYDYEQYF